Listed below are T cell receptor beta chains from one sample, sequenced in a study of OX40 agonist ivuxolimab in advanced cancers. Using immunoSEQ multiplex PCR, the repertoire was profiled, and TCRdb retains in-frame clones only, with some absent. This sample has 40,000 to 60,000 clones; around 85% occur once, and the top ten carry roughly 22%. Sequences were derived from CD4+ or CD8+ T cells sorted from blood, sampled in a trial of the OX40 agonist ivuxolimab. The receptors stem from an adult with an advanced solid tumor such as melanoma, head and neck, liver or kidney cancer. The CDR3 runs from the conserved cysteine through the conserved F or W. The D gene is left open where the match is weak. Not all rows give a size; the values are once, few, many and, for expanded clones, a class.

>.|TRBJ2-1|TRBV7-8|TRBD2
CASSSSMAGGYNEQFF
TGTGCCAGCAGCTCCAGTATGGCGGGGGGTTACAATGAGCAGTTCTTC
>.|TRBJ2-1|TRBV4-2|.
CASSQDGTGSDNEQFF
TGTGCCAGCAGCCAAGATGGCACCGGATCTGACAATGAGCAGTTCTTC
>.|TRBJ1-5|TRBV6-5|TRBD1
CASSYNRGHQPQHF
TGTGCCAGCAGTTATAACAGGGGTCATCAGCCCCAGCATTTT
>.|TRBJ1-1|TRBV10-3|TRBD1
CAISESQDRMGSNTEAFF
TGTGCCATCAGTGAGTCGCAGGACAGGATGGGTTCGAACACTGAAGCTTTCTTT
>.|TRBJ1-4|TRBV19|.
CASSFNRQDNEKLFF
TGTGCCAGTAGTTTTAATAGACAGGATAATGAAAAACTGTTTTTT
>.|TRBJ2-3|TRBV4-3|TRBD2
CASSQGLAGGTDTQYF
TGCGCCAGCAGCCAAGGACTAGCGGGGGGTACAGATACGCAGTATTTT
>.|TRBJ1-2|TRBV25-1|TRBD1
CASQGGQLYGYTF
TGTGCCAGCCAGGGGGGGCAACTGTATGGCTACACCTTC
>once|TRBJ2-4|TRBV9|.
CASSVAEGPANIQYF
TGTGCCAGCAGCGTAGCTGAGGGACCGGCAAACATTCAGTACTTC
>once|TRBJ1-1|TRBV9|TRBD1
CASSATGNWDTEAFF
TGTGCCAGCAGCGCGACAGGGAATTGGGACACTGAAGCTTTCTTT
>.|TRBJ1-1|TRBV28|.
CASSFPTGTTEAFF
TGTGCCAGCAGTTTTCCAACAGGGACGACTGAAGCTTTCTTT
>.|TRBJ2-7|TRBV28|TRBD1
CASSMTGTGRHEQYF
TGTGCCAGCAGTATGACCGGGACAGGGAGGCACGAGCAGTACTTC
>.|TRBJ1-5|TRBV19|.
CASSIWEGDQPQHF
TGTGCCAGTAGTATATGGGAGGGCGATCAGCCCCAGCATTTT
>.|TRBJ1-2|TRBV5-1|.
CASSTGTVVYGYTF
TGCGCCAGCAGTACCGGGACTGTCGTCTATGGCTACACCTTC
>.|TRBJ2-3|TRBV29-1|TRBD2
CSTGLAGPTDTQYF
TGCAGCACCGGACTAGCGGGACCCACAGATACGCAGTATTTT
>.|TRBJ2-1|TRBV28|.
CASSLPTLGSYNEQFF
TGTGCCAGCAGTTTACCCACCCTAGGCTCCTACAATGAGCAGTTCTTC
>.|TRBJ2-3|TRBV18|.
CASSPSDLTQTPRDTQYF
TGTGCCAGCTCGCCTAGTGACTTGACCCAAACCCCGAGGGATACGCAGTATTTT
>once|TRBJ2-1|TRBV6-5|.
CASSPTPSSYNEQFF
TGTGCCAGCAGCCCCACACCGAGCTCCTACAATGAGCAGTTCTTC
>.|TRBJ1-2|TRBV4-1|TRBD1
CASSQEDETGYGYTF
TGCGCCAGCAGCCAAGAAGATGAGACAGGGTATGGCTACACCTTC
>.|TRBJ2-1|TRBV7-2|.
CASSPPEGLGTEQFF
TGTGCCAGCAGCCCCCCGGAAGGGTTGGGCACTGAGCAGTTCTTC
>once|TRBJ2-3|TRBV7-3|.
CASSLWGAMSTDTQYF
TGTGCCAGCAGCTTATGGGGGGCGATGAGCACAGATACGCAGTATTTT
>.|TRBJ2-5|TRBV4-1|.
CASSQASGSQETQYF
TGCGCCAGCAGCCAAGCAAGCGGCAGCCAAGAGACCCAGTACTTC
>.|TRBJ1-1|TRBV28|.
CASAWGVANTEAFF
TGTGCCAGCGCTTGGGGGGTGGCGAACACTGAAGCTTTCTTT
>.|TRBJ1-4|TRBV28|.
CASSDRARAPNEKLFF
TGTGCCAGCAGTGATCGGGCCCGGGCCCCTAATGAAAAACTGTTTTTT
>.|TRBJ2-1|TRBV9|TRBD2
CASSVSGAPYNEQFF
TGTGCCAGCAGCGTGAGCGGGGCCCCCTACAATGAGCAGTTCTTC
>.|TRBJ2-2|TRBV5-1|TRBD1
CASSWGQGNTGELFF
TGCGCCAGCAGCTGGGGACAGGGGAACACCGGGGAGCTGTTTTTT
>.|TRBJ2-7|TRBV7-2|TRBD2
CASSLAGAVYEQYF
TGTGCCAGCAGTTTAGCGGGGGCGGTATACGAGCAGTACTTC
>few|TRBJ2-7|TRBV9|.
CASSVDRFPYEQYF
TGTGCCAGCAGCGTAGATCGGTTTCCCTACGAGCAGTACTTC
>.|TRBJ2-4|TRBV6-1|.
CASSERQGQTRNIQYF
TGTGCCAGCAGTGAGCGGCAAGGACAGACGAGAAACATTCAGTACTTC
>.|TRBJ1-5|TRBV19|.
CASNSDYYSNQPQHF
TGTGCCAGTAACTCAGACTATTATAGCAATCAGCCCCAGCATTTT
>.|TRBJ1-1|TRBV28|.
CASSFLSGHTEAFF
TGTGCCAGCAGTTTTCTTAGCGGGCACACTGAAGCTTTCTTT
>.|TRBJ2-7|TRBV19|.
CASSIYRDSVYEQYF
TGTGCCAGTAGTATATACAGGGATTCCGTCTACGAGCAGTACTTC
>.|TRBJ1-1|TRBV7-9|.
CASSFRDTEAFF
TGTGCCAGCAGCTTCCGGGACACTGAAGCTTTCTTT
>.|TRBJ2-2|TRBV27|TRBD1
CASSLAGTGSAVTGELFF
TGTGCCAGCAGTTTAGCCGGGACAGGTTCTGCGGTGACCGGGGAGCTGTTTTTT
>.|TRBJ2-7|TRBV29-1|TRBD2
CSVLLLAGGYEQYF
TGCAGCGTTCTATTACTAGCGGGGGGCTACGAGCAGTACTTC
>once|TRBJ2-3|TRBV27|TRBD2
CASSPGLAGPGADTQYF
TGTGCCAGCAGTCCAGGACTAGCGGGGCCGGGGGCAGATACGCAGTATTTT
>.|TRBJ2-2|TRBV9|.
CASSVDDGELFF
TGTGCCAGCAGCGTAGACGACGGGGAGCTGTTTTTT
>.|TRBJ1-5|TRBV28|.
CASSFGQGWSNQPQHF
TGTGCCAGCAGTTTCGGGCAGGGTTGGAGCAATCAGCCCCAGCATTTT